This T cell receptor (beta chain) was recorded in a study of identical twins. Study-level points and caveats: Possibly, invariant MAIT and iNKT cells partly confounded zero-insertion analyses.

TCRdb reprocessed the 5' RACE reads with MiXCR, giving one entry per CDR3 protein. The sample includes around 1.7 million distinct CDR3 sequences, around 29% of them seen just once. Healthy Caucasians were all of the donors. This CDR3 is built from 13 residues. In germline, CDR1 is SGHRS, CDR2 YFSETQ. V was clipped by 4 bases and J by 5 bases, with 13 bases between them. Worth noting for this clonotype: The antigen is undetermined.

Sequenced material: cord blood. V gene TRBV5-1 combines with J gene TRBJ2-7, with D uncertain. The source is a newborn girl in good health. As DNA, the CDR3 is TGCGCCAGCAGCGCGGCCATGGGGAACGAGCAGTACTTC. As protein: CASSAAMGNEQYF.